One T cell receptor (beta chain) is described in this entry. Its antigen is not known. The junction does not match germline at one end; this may be a read error. The record originates from a study of CD8+CD57+ T cells in acquired aplastic anemia. Study overall: The average for DNA from sorted CD4+ and CD8+ cells was around 3.4 ug. There were roughly 10 million reads, on average, for CD4+ cells from healthy donors.

The template used for profiling TCR beta VDJ and CDR3 was genomic DNA. TCRdb passed the reads through MiXCR, listing each CDR3 protein once. The sample shows hundreds of thousands of distinct CDR3 sequences, 65% to 80% of them seen only once. Study-wide results and caveats: With respect to CD8+ Simpson's diversity, patients and controls did not differ significantly. In common between the patients and the controls were around 29 CD8+ CDR3 sequences.

Material for sequencing was sorted CD4+, CD8+, or CD8+CD57+ T cells (not recorded which) from PBMCs. This receptor was obtained from a human donor in good health, serving as a control.

CDR3 nucleotide sequence: TGTGCCAGCAGCCCATGTGGGACTCGCGGGGGGGCAGGATTC. It translates to CASSPCGTRGGAGF. V and J are TRBV7-2 and TRBJ1-2; possibly TRBD1 for D (6 bases). Germline V CDR1 and CDR2: SGHTA, FQGNSA. This CDR3 has 14 amino acids.